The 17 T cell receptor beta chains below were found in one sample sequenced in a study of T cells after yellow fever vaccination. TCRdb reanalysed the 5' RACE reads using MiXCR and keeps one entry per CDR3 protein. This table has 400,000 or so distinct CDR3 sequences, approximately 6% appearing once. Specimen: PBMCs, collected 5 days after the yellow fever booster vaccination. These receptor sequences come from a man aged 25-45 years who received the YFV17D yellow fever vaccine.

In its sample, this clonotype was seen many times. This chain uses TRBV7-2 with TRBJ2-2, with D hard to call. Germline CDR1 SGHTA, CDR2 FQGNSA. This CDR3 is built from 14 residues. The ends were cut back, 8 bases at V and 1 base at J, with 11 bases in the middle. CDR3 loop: CASVIRRNTGELFF. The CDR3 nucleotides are TGTGCCAGCGTCATCCGCAGGAACACCGGGGAGCTGTTTTTT.

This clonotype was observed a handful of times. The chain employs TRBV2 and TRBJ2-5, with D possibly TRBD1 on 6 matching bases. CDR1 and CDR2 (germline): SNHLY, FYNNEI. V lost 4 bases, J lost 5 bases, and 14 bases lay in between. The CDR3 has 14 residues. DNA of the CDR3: TGTGCCAGCAGTGCCTCAGGGGATTTCGAGACCCAGTACTTC. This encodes CASSASGDFETQYF.

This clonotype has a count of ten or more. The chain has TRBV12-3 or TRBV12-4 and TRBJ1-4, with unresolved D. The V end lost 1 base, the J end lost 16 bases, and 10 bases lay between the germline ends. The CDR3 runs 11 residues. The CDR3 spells CASSLDSSPFF. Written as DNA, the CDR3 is TGTGCCAGCAGTTTAGACAGTTCTCCGTTTTTT.

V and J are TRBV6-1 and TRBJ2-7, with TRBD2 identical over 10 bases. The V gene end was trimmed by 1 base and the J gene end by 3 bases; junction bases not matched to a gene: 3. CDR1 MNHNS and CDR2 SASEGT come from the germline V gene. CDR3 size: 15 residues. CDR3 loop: CASSEDGTSDYEQYF. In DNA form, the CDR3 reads TGTGCCAGCAGTGAAGACGGGACTAGCGACTACGAGCAGTACTTC.

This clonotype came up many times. The CDR3 spells CASSPGTSFPYEQYF. In DNA, the CDR3 is TGTGCCAGCAGTCCCGGGACTAGCTTTCCCTACGAGCAGTACTTC. The V call is TRBV12-3 or TRBV12-4, the J call TRBJ2-7; 9 bases map to TRBD2. J was trimmed by 2 bases and V by 5 bases; bases with no gene match: 7. The CDR3 spans 15 residues.

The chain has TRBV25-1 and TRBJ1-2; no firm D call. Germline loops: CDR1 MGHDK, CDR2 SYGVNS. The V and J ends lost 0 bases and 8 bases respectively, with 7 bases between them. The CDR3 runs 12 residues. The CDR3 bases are TGTGCCAGCAGTGAATATCTTTGGGGCTACACCTTC. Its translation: CASSEYLWGYTF.

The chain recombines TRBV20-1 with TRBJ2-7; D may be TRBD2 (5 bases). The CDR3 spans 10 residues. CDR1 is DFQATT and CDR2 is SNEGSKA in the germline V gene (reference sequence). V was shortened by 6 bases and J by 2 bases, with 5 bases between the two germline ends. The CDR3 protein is CSAGAYEQYF. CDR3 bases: TGCAGTGCCGGGGCCTACGAGCAGTACTTC.

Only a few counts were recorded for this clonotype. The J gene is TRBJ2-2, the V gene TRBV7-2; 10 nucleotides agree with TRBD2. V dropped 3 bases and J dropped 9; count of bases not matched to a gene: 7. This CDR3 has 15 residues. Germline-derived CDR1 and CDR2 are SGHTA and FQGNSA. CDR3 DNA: TGTGCCAGCAGCTTTATCCCGACTAGCGGGTGGGAGCTGTTTTTT. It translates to CASSFIPTSGWELFF.

CDR3 sequence reads: CASAKGRYEQYF. In nucleotides, the CDR3 is TGTGCCAGCGCGAAGGGGCGCTACGAGCAGTACTTC. The chain uses TRBV6-2 or TRBV6-3 and TRBJ2-7, with a weak D call TRBD1 (5 bases). The germline gives CDR1 MNHEY, CDR2 SVGEGT. V was shortened by 8 bases and J by 3 bases, with 11 bases between the two germline ends. The CDR3 length is 12 residues.

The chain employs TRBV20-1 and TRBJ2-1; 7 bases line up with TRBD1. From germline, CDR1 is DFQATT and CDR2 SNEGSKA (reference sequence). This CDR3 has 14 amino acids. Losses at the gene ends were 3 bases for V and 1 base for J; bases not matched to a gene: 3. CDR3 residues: CSARTGWSYNEQFF. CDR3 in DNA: TGCAGTGCTAGGACAGGGTGGTCCTACAATGAGCAGTTCTTC.

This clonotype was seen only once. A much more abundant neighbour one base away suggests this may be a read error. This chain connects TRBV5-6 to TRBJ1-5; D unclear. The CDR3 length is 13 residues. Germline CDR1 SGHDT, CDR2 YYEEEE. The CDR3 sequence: CDSSLDGNQPQHF. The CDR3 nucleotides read TGTGACAGCAGCTTGGACGGGAATCAGCCCCAGCATTTT.

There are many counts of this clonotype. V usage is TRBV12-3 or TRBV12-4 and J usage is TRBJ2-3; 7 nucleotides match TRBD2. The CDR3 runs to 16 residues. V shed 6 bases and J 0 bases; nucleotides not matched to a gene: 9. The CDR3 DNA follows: TGTGCCAGCAGGGGATTAGCGGGTTCTAGCACAGATACGCAGTATTTT. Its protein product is CASRGLAGSSTDTQYF.

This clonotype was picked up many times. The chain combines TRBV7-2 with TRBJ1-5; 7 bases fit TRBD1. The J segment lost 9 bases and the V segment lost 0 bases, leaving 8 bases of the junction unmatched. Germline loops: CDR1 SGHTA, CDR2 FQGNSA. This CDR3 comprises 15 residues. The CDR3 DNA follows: TGTGCCAGCAGCTTAGCGCAGGGGGGCATTTGGCCCCAGCATTTT. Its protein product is CASSLAQGGIWPQHF.

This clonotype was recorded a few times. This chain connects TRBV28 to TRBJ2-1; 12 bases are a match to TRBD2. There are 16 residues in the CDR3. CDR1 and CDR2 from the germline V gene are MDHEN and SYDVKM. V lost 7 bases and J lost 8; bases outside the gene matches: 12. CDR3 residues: CASTSLAGGPRDEQFF. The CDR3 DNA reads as TGTGCCAGCACCTCCCTAGCGGGAGGGCCGAGGGATGAGCAGTTCTTC.

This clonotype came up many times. CDR3 nucleotides: TGTGCCAGCAGCCAGGGTCTTCACCCCAACAATGAGCAGTTCTTC. Translating gives CASSQGLHPNNEQFF. The genes are TRBV7-2 and TRBJ2-1; weak D call: TRBD1 (5 bases). Germline V gene data show CDR1 as SGHTA and CDR2 as FQGNSA. The CDR3 has 15 amino acids. V was shortened by 5 bases and J by 5 bases, with 16 bases between the two germline ends.

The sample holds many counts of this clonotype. CDR3 DNA sequence: TGTGCCAGCAGCTTAGGGGGGTCAAAGACCCAGTACTTC. Translated, it gives CASSLGGSKTQYF. The chain has TRBV11-3 and TRBJ2-5, with D perhaps TRBD1 or TRBD2 (5 bases each). This CDR3 comprises 13 residues. Between the trimmed V and J ends, which lost 1 base and 6 bases, there was a span of 9 bases. CDR1 and CDR2 from the germline V gene are SGHNT and YENEEA.

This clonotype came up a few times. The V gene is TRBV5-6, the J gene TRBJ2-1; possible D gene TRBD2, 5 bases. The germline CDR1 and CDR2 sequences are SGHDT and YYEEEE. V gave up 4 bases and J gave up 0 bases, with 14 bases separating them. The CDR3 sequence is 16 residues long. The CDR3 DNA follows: TGTGCCAGCAGCCCTGGGGTGGGGAGCTCCTACAATGAGCAGTTCTTC. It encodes CASSPGVGSSYNEQFF. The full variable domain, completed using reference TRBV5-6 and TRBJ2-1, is DAGVTQSPTHLIKTRGQQVTLRCSPKSGHDTVSWYQQALGQGPQFIFQYYEEEERQRGNFPDRFSGHQFPNYSSELNVNALLLGDSALYLCASSPGVGSSYNEQFFGPGTRLTVL.